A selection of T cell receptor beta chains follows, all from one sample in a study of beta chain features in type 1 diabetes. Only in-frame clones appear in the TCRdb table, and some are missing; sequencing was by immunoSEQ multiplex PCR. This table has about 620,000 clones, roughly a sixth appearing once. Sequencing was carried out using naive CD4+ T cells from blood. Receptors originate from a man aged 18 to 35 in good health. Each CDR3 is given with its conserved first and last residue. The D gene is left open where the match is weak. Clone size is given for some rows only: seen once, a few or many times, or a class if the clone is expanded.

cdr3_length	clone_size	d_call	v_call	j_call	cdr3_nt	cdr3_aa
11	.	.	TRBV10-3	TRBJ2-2	TGTGCCATCACCAGTCTGGGGGAGCTGTTTTTT	CAITSLGELFF
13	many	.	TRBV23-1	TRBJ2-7	TGCGCCATCTCCGACAGGTCAGGATACGAGCAGTACTTC	CAISDRSGYEQYF
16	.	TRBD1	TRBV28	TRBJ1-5	TGTGCCAGCAGTCCAGGACAGGGCATAAGCAATCAGCCCCAGCATTTT	CASSPGQGISNQPQHF
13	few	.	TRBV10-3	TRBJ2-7	TGTGCCATCAGTGACAGGGGAGCGTACGAGCAGTACTTC	CAISDRGAYEQYF
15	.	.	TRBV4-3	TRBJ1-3	TGCGCCAGCAGCTACAATCATCGCTCTGGAAACACCATATATTTT	CASSYNHRSGNTIYF
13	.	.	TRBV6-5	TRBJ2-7	TGTGCCAGTGAGGGACAATACTCCTACGAGCAGTACTTC	CASEGQYSYEQYF
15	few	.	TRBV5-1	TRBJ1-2	TGCGCCAGCAGCATATTACAGGGCACTAACTATGGCTACACCTTC	CASSILQGTNYGYTF
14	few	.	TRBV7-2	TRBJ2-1	TGTGCCCTATGGACTTCCTCCGACTACAATGAGCAGTTCTTC	CALWTSSDYNEQFF
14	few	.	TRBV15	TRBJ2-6	TGTGCCACCGGCAGCGACTCTGGGGCCAACGTCCTGACTTTC	CATGSDSGANVLTF
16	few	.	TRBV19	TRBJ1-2	TGTGCCAGTAGTAGTCTCGGCAGGGCTGAATACTATGGCTACACCTTC	CASSSLGRAEYYGYTF
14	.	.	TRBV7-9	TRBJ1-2	TGTGCCAGCAGCGTGAAGGGGACGCTATATGGCTACACCTTC	CASSVKGTLYGYTF
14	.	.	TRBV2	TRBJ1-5	TGTGCCAGCAGTGGGCTGAATAGCAATCAGCCCCAGCATTTT	CASSGLNSNQPQHF
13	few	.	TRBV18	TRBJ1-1	TGTGCCAGCTCACCCCTGATGAACACTGAAGCTTTCTTT	CASSPLMNTEAFF
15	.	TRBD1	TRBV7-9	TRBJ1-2	TGTGCCAGCAGCCTCGGGACAGGCCCTAGATATGGCTACACCTTC	CASSLGTGPRYGYTF
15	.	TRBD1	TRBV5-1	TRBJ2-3	TGCGCCAGCAGTTCTGGACAGGGTACTGGAGATACGCAGTATTTT	CASSSGQGTGDTQYF
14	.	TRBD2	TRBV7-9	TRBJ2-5	TGTGCCAGCAGCCCCGGACTAGCCCAAGAGACCCAGTACTTC	CASSPGLAQETQYF
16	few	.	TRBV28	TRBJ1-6	TGTGCCAGCAGTCCTCGGACGGGCTCCTATAATTCACCCCTCCACTTT	CASSPRTGSYNSPLHF
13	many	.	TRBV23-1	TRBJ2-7	TGCGCCAGCAGTCAATGGGCGGGGTACGAGCAGTACTTC	CASSQWAGYEQYF
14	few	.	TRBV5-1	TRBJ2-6	TGCGCCAGCAGTTCAGTTGCTGGGGCCAACGTCCTGACTTTC	CASSSVAGANVLTF
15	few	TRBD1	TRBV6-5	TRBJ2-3	TGTGCCAGCAGCGGTCCCGGGACAGGGTCAGATACGCAGTATTTT	CASSGPGTGSDTQYF
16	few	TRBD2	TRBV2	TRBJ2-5	TGTGCCAGCAGTGAAACTAGCGGGACTCGTGGGGAGACCCAGTACTTC	CASSETSGTRGETQYF
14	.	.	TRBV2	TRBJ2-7	TGTGCCAGCAGTGAAGTGGCGGTGAGTGTTGAGCAGTACTTC	CASSEVAVSVEQYF
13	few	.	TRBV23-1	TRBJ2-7	TGCGCCAGCAGCCCAGGGGACGGGTACGAGCAGTACTTC	CASSPGDGYEQYF
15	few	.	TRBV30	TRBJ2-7	TGTGCCTGGAGTGTCGCCGGGGCCACTCAATCGAGGCAGTACTTC	CAWSVAGATQSRQYF
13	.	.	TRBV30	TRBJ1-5	TGTGCCTGGAGCCACAATGGGCATCAGCCCCAGCATTTT	CAWSHNGHQPQHF
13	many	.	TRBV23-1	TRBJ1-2	TGCGCCAGCGTCCAGGGTTCTTCAGGTGGCTACACCTTC	CASVQGSSGGYTF
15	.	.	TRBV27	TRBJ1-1	TGTGCCAGCAGTCCGCCGGGGTGGATGAACACTGAAGCTTTCTTT	CASSPPGWMNTEAFF
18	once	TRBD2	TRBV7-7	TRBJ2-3	TGTGCCAGCAGCCCAGGGACTAGCGGGAGGGAACACCCAGATACGCAGTATTTT	CASSPGTSGREHPDTQYF
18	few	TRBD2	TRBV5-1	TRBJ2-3	TGCGCCAGCACCCCGGGACTAGCGGGAGCCTACACCACAGATACGCAGTATTTT	CASTPGLAGAYTTDTQYF
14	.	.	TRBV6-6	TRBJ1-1	TGTGCCGGGTTGAGGGGTTTAGGGAACACTGAAGCTTTCTTT	CAGLRGLGNTEAFF
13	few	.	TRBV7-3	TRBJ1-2	TGTGCCAGCAGCGACTACGTCGAGGTTGGCTACACCTTC	CASSDYVEVGYTF
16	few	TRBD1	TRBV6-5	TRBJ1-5	TGTGCCAGCAGTTACTCCACAGGGGGCGAGGGTCAGCCCCAGCATTTT	CASSYSTGGEGQPQHF
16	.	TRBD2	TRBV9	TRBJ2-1	TGTGCCAGCAGCGAGACGAGCGGGGGGGCCTTCTATGAGCAGTTCTTC	CASSETSGGAFYEQFF
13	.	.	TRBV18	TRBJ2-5	TGTGCCAGCTCACCGGGGGCTCAAGAGACCCAGTACTTC	CASSPGAQETQYF
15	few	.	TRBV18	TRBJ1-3	TGTGCCAGCTCTCTTGCAGGCTTCTCTGGAAACACCATATATTTT	CASSLAGFSGNTIYF
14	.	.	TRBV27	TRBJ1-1	TGTGCCAGCAGTTTAAGGGCCACGAACACTGAAGCTTTCTTT	CASSLRATNTEAFF
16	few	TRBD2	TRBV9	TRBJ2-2	TGTGCCAGCAGCGCATCCGGGACTAGCGGCTACGGGGAGCTGTTTTTT	CASSASGTSGYGELFF
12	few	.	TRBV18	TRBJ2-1	TGTGCCAGCTCACCACCAGCAGGGTTGGAGTTCTTC	CASSPPAGLEFF
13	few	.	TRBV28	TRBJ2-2	TGTGCCAGCCGGGACATGAACACCGGGGAGCTGTTTTTT	CASRDMNTGELFF
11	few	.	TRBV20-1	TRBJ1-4	TGCAGTGCTGCCAGTGGTGAAAAACTGTTTTTT	CSAASGEKLFF
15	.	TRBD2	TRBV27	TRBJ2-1	TGTGCCAGCAGTTTGGCGGGGAGGGGTAGACATGAGCAGTTCTTC	CASSLAGRGRHEQFF
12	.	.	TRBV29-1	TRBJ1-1	TGCAGCGTTGAGGTGGGGGTTTTTGAAGCTTTCTTT	CSVEVGVFEAFF
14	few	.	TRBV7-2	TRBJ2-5	TGTGCCAGCAGCTTACTGCCAGGCAAAGAGACCCAGTACTTC	CASSLLPGKETQYF
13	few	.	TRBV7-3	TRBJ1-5	TGTGCCAGCAGTCTAGGTCGAAATCAGCCCCAGCATTTT	CASSLGRNQPQHF
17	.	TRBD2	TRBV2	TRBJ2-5	TGTGCCAGCAGTAAAGGTAGCGGGGGCCCTTTCCAAGAGACCCAGTACTTC	CASSKGSGGPFQETQYF
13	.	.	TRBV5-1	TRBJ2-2	TGCGCCAGCAGCTTGGGTCCACAGAGCGAGCTGTTTTTT	CASSLGPQSELFF
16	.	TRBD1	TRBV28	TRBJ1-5	TGTGCCAGCAGTTCCCATCCCGGGACAGGGAATCAGCCCCAGCATTTT	CASSSHPGTGNQPQHF
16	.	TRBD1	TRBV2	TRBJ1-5	TGTGCCAGCAGAGGGGTCATCACAGGGGGAGGTCAGCCCCAGCATTTT	CASRGVITGGGQPQHF
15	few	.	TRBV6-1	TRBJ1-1	TGTGCCAGCAGTGTCCCCGGGGGGCTGGGCACTGAAGCTTTCTTT	CASSVPGGLGTEAFF
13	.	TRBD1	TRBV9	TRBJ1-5	TGTGCCAGCAGCGGACAGGGGAATCAGCCCCAGCATTTT	CASSGQGNQPQHF
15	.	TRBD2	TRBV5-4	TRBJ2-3	TGTGCCAGCAGCCCGGGACTAGGGATCCCAGATACGCAGTATTTT	CASSPGLGIPDTQYF
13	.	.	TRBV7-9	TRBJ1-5	TGTGCCAGCAGCTTAGGAGCCAATCAGCCCCAGCATTTT	CASSLGANQPQHF
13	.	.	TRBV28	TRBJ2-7	TGTGCCACCACGTCCGGACAGACCTACGAGCAGTACTTC	CATTSGQTYEQYF
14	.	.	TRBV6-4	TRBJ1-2	TGTGCCAGCAGTGCCTCCCTGGGACCTTCTGGCTACACCTTC	CASSASLGPSGYTF